This T cell receptor (beta chain) was identified during a study of human versus mouse CDR3 diversity and MHC coevolution. Study findings and constraints: Human CDR3s averaged more deletions and insertions than mouse CDR3s. The lowest clonal inequality scores came from two of three human donors.

About this clone itself: No antigen is known for it.

V lost 6 bases and J lost 2; bases outside the gene matches: 9. Germline assignment: CDR1 SGHAT and CDR2 FQDESV (reference sequence). The CDR3 covers 16 residues. Here immunoSEQ multiplex PCR was the method, and the copy in TCRdb shows in-frame clones only, minus some. Among some 60,000 clones listed, roughly 93% were seen once. Specimen: naive CD4+ T cells from blood. The subset here: CD45RO-negative CD62L-positive naive CD4 T cells. The TCR comes from a person between 60 and 70 years old in good health. The chain uses TRBV11-1 and TRBJ2-2; 7 bases map to TRBD1. CDR3 nucleotide sequence: TGTGCCAGCAGTTACCCCGGGACAGCCAACACCGGGGAGCTGTTTTTT. It codes for CASSYPGTANTGELFF.